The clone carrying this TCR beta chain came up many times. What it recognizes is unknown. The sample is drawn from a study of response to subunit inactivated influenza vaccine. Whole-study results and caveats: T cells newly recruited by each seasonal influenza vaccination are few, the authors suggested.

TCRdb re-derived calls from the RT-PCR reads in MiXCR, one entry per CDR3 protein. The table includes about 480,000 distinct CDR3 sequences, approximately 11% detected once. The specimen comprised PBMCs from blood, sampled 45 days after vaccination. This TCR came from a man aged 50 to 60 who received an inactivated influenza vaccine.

CDR3 sequence: CASSAWTSSQREQFF. CDR3 nucleotide sequence: TGTGCCAGCAGCGCCTGGACTTCCTCTCAACGTGAGCAGTTCTTC. V and J are TRBV7-2 and TRBJ2-1, with a possible D match to TRBD2 (5 bases). This CDR3 is built from 15 residues. With 5 bases removed from V and 9 bases from J, the gap between germline ends came to 20 bases. Germline lookup yields CDR1 SGHTA and CDR2 FQGNSA.